A selection of T cell receptor beta chains follows, all from one sample in a study of blood T cell repertoires in COVID-19. This table comes from immunoSEQ multiplex PCR, and its TCRdb copy is limited to in-frame clones, with some not included. The sample contains approximately 100,000 clones, approximately 85% of which appear only once. The material sequenced was peripheral blood. These receptors all come from a human donor in a cohort sampled during active COVID-19. CDR3s include the opening cysteine and the closing phenylalanine or tryptophan. The D gene is left open where the match is weak. Not all rows give a size; the values are once, few, many and, for expanded clones, a class.

NA,TRBV2,TRBD1,TRBJ1-2,TGTGCCAGCACCCGAGGACAGGGTGGCTATGGCTACACCTTC,CASTRGQGGYGYTF
NA,TRBV7-2,TRBD1,TRBJ2-3,TGTGCCAGCAGCTTCCTGGGACAGGGATTAGATACGCAGTATTTT,CASSFLGQGLDTQYF
NA,TRBV4-2,TRBD2,TRBJ2-3,TGTGCCAGCAGCCTTGGACTAGCGGGGGCAGATACGCAGTATTTT,CASSLGLAGADTQYF
NA,TRBV9,TRBD1,TRBJ1-3,TGTGCCAGCAGCCAGAAACCGGGACAGGGGAAGACGGGCTCTGGAAACACCATATATTTT,CASSQKPGQGKTGSGNTIYF
NA,TRBV29-1,TRBD1,TRBJ2-3,TGCAGCGTTTTAGGACAGGGGGCCGGCACAGATACGCAGTATTTT,CSVLGQGAGTDTQYF
NA,TRBV2,NA,TRBJ1-3,TGTGCCAGCAGCGCTGACACCTCTGGAAACACCATATATTTT,CASSADTSGNTIYF
NA,TRBV28,NA,TRBJ2-7,TGTGCCAGCAGTTTTAATCGCGGATCCTACGAGCAGTACTTC,CASSFNRGSYEQYF
NA,TRBV4-3,NA,TRBJ1-1,TGCGCCAGCAGCCAAGATAGCCCAGGGTTCCCCACACCCATGAACACTGAAGCTTTCTTT,CASSQDSPGFPTPMNTEAFF
NA,TRBV11-2,TRBD2,TRBJ2-1,TGTGCCAGCAGCTTTGGCGGGGGGGCATGGGTCGAGCAGTTCTTC,CASSFGGGAWVEQFF
NA,TRBV28,TRBD2,TRBJ2-3,TGTGCCAGCAGTTTAGGACTAGCGAACGCAGATACGCAGTATTTT,CASSLGLANADTQYF
NA,TRBV3-1/TRBV3-2,NA,TRBJ2-5,TGTGCCAGCAGCCGAGAGGGGCAGGGCCCACAAGAGACCCAGTACTTC,CASSREGQGPQETQYF
few,TRBV6-1,NA,TRBJ1-6,TGTGCCAGCAGTCAAGGAGGGAGCTCCTATAATTCACCCCTCCACTTT,CASSQGGSSYNSPLHF
NA,TRBV4-2,TRBD2,TRBJ2-7,TGTGCCAGCAGCCAATATTACGCCACCGGACTAGCGGGTTCCTACGAGCAGTACTTC,CASSQYYATGLAGSYEQYF